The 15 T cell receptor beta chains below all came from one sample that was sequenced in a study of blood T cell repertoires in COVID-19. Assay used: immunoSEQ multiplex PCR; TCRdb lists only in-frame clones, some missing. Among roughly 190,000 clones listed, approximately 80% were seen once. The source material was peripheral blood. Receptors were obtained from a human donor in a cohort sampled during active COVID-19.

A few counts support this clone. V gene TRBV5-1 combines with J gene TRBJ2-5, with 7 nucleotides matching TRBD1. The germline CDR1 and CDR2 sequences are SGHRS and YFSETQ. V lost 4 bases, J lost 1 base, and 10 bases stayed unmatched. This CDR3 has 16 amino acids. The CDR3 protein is CASSLVGQGVQETQYF. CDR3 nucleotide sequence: TGCGCCAGCAGCCTGGTGGGGCAGGGGGTCCAAGAGACCCAGTACTTC.

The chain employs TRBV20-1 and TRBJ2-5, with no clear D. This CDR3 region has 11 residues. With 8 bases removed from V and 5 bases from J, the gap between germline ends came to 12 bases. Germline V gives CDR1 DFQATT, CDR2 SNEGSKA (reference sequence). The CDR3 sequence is CSTERRETQYF. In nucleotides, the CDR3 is TGCAGTACCGAGCGTCGGGAGACCCAGTACTTC.

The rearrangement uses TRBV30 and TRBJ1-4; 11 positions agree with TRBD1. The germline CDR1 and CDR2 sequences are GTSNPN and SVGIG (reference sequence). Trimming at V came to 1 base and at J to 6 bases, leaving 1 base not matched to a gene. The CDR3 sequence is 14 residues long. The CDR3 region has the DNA TGTGCCTGGAGTGGGACAGGGGGCTATGAAAAACTGTTTTTT. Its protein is CAWSGTGGYEKLFF.

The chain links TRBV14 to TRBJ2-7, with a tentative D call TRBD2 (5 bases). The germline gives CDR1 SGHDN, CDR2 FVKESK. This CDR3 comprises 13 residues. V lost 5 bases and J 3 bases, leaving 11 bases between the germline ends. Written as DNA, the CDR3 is TGTGCCAGCAGCACCGGGGTCGGCTACGAGCAGTACTTC. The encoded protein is CASSTGVGYEQYF.

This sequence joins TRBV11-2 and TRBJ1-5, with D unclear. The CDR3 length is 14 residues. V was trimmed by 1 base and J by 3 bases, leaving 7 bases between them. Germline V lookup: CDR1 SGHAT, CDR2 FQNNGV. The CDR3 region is CASSLGQNNQPQHF. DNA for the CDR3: TGTGCCAGCAGCTTAGGGCAGAACAATCAGCCCCAGCATTTT. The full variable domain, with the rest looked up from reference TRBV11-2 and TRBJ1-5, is EAGVAQSPRYKIIEKRQSVAFWCNPISGHATLYWYQQILGQGPKLLIQFQNNGVVDDSQLPKDRFSAERLKGVDSTLKIQPAKLEDSAVYLCASSLGQNNQPQHFGDGTRLSIL.

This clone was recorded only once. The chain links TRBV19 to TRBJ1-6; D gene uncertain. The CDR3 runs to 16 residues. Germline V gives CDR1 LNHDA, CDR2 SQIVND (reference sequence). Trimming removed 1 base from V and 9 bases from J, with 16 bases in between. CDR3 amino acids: CASSIGAQLRSSPLHF. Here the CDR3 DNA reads TGTGCCAGTAGTATAGGAGCCCAACTCCGATCTTCACCCCTCCACTTT. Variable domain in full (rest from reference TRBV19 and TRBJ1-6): DGGITQSPKYLFRKEGQNVTLSCEQNLNHDAMYWYRQDPGQGLRLIYYSQIVNDFQKGDIAEGYSVSREKKESFPLTVTSAQKNPTAFYLCASSIGAQLRSSPLHFGNGTRLTVT.

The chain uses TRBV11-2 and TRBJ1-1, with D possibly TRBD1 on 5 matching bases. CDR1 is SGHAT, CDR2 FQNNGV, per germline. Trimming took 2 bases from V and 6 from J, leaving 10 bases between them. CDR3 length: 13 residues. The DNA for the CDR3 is TGTGCCAGCAGCTTATCGCGGGGACCTGAAGCTTTCTTT. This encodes CASSLSRGPEAFF.

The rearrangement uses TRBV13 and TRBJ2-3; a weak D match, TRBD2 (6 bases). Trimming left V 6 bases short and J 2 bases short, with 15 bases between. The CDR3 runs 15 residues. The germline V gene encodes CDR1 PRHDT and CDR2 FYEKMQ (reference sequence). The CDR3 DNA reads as TGTGCCAGCAGAAACTCCGGGACTTCCACAGATACGCAGTATTTT. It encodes CASRNSGTSTDTQYF.

Here the CDR3 reads CSASPGTGLEQYF. In DNA form, the CDR3 reads TGCAGTGCTAGTCCCGGGACAGGGCTCGAGCAGTACTTC. The rearrangement joins TRBV20-1 to TRBJ2-7, with 9 nucleotides matching TRBD1. This CDR3 spans 13 amino acids. The germline gives CDR1 DFQATT, CDR2 SNEGSKA (reference sequence). Germline trimming cut 3 bases from V and 6 bases from J; bases unmatched to any gene: 6.

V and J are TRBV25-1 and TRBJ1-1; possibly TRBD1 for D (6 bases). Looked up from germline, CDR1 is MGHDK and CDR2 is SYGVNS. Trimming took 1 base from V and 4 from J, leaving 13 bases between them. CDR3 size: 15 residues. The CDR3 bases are TGTGCCAGCAGTGAATCTAGCGGGACAATCACTGAAGCTTTCTTT. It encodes CASSESSGTITEAFF.

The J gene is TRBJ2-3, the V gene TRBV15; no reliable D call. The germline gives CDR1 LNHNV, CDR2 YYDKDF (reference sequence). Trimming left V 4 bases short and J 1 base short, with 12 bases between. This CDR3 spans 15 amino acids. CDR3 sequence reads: CATSIRLIRTDTQYF. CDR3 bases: TGTGCCACCAGCATCAGGCTTATTCGCACAGATACGCAGTATTTT.

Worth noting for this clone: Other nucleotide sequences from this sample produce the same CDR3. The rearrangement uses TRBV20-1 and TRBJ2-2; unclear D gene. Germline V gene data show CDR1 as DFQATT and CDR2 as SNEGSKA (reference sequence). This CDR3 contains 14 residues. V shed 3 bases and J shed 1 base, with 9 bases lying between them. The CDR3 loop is CSASFGGNTGELFF. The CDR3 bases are TGCAGTGCTAGTTTTGGCGGGAACACCGGGGAGCTGTTTTTT.

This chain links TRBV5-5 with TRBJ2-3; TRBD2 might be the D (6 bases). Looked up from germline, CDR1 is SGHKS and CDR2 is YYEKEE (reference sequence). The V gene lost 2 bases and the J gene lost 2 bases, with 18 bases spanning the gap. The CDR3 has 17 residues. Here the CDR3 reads CASSFVVGGTYTDTQYF. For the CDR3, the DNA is TGTGCCAGCAGCTTTGTAGTTGGCGGGACCTACACAGATACGCAGTATTTT.

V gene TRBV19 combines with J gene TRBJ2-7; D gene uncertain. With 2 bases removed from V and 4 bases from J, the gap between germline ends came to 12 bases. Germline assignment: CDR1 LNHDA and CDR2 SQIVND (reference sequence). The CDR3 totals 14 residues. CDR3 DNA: TGTGCCAGTAGTATAAGGCGCGGATCGTACGAGCAGTACTTC. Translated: CASSIRRGSYEQYF.

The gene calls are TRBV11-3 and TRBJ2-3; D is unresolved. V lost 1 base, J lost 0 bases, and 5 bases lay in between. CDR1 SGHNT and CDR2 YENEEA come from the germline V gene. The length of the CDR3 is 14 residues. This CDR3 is CASSLVASTDTQYF. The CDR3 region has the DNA TGTGCCAGCAGCTTAGTAGCTAGCACAGATACGCAGTATTTT.